The sequence of this T cell receptor beta chain was determined in a study of blood T cell repertoires in COVID-19. Across the study: The samples span acute and convalescent COVID-19 from the United States, Italy and Spain. T cells, B-cell-depleted T cells, or PBMCs provided the cDNA or gDNA that served as material.

Per the original methods: Amplification from reference gene primers served as the basis for estimated nucleated cell counts. This table comes from immunoSEQ multiplex PCR, and its TCRdb copy is limited to in-frame clones, with some not included. V, J and clone size reflect that table, while D and trimming were determined from the DNA. This sample has 60,000 to 95,000 clones, with about nine tenths found just once. This clone has more than one count but fewer than ten. CDR3 size: 22 residues. The chain is built from TRBV21-1 and TRBJ1-5; the table assigns TRBD1, which was not confirmed against the DNA. TRBV21-1 is described as a pseudogene. Sequencing used peripheral blood. The receptor comes from a woman between 50 and 59 years old with acute or convalescent COVID-19. CDR3 DNA: TGTGCCAGCAGGCTGAGAGGGGAGGCCGTAACGGGACAGCCACTTAGCAATCAGCCCCAGCATTTT. Protein product: CASRLRGEAVTGQPLSNQPQHF.